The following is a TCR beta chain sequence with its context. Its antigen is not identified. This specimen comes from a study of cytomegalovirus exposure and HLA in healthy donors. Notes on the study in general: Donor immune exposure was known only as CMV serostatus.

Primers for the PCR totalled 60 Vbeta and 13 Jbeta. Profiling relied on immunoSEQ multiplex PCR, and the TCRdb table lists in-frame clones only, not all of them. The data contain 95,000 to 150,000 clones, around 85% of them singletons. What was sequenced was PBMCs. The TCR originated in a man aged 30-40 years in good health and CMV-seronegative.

CDR3 region: CASSLLSGQGGSKQYF. The DNA of the CDR3 is TGTGCCAGCAGCCTTTTGTCGGGACAGGGGGGATCAAAGCAGTACTTC. The chain is built from TRBV7-2 and TRBJ2-7; 11 positions agree with TRBD1. The CDR3 loop spans 16 amino acids. J lost 8 bases, V lost 5 bases, and 14 bases had no gene match. CDR1 and CDR2 (germline): SGHTA, FQGNSA.